The rows below give T cell receptor beta chains drawn from one sample of a study of T cell repertoires in cytomegalovirus infection. One entry per CDR3 protein, called by TCRdb with MiXCR from the reads. Of some 800,000 distinct CDR3 sequences in the sample, 25% to 35% were seen once. These receptors' antigens are unknown. This specimen consisted of cultured CD8+ T cells from PBMCs, obtained from culture after CMV antigen stimulation. These receptors were collected from a human donor in good health (CMV status not recorded). Some clones in this sample may be carry-over from other donors' samples. Each CDR3 is given with its conserved first and last residue. The D gene is left open where the match is weak. A clone size is listed for some rows: how often the clone was seen (once, few, many), or a class if it is expanded.

-	TRBV12-3/TRBV12-4	TRBD1	TRBJ1-5	TGTGCCAGCAGTTCAATGGACAGGGGTGGGTCGGCCCAGCATTTT	CASSSMDRGGSAQHF
few	TRBV7-8	-	TRBJ2-1	TGTGCCAGCAGCGCCCCCGGGACGGCTATCTACAATGAGCAGTTCTTC	CASSAPGTAIYNEQFF
few	TRBV12-3/TRBV12-4	-	TRBJ1-2	TGTGCCAGCAGTTTTATCAATGGACCCCGGATGAACGATGAAGGCTACACCTTC	CASSFINGPRMNDEGYTF
many	TRBV7-8	TRBD1	TRBJ2-5	TGTGCCAGCAGCTTAGGTGACAGGGGGCACGGGGAGACCCAGTACTTC	CASSLGDRGHGETQYF
-	TRBV20-1	TRBD2	TRBJ2-1	TGCAGTGCTAGAGATCCGACTAGCGGGGGGGCTTACAATGAGCAGTTCTTC	CSARDPTSGGAYNEQFF
-	TRBV7-9	TRBD2	TRBJ2-2	TGTGCCAGCAGCTTACTCGGGTTAGCGGGGCCCGAGACCGGGGAGCTGTTTTTT	CASSLLGLAGPETGELFF
many	TRBV7-2	TRBD2	TRBJ2-1	TGTGCCAGCAGCCCCTGGGGACTAGCGGGGGCCGACTCCTACAATGAGCAGTTCTTC	CASSPWGLAGADSYNEQFF
few	TRBV6-1	-	TRBJ1-1	TGTGCCAGCAGTCCCGATAGGAATGAAGCTTTCTTT	CASSPDRNEAFF
few	TRBV14	TRBD1	TRBJ1-2	TGTGCCAGCAGCCAAGATTCCCCGACAGGGGGCTATGGCTACACCTTC	CASSQDSPTGGYGYTF
few	TRBV7-6	TRBD2	TRBJ2-2	TGTGCCAGCAGCCATATCGGGGGGGCCGGGGAGCTGTTTTTT	CASSHIGGAGELFF
-	TRBV6-2/TRBV6-3	-	TRBJ2-3	TGTGCCAGCAGTTATATGGAAGCGGCAGATACGCAGTATTTT	CASSYMEAADTQYF
once	TRBV29-1	-	TRBJ2-7	TGCAGCGTTGAGATAAAGGACTACGAGCAGTACTTC	CSVEIKDYEQYF
many	TRBV6-1	TRBD1	TRBJ1-5	TGTGCCAGCAGACGCGACAGGGGCTATAGCAATCAGCCCCAGCATTTT	CASRRDRGYSNQPQHF
few	TRBV6-8	-	TRBJ2-7	TGTGCCACCCGGATAACCCGGGACTCGGAGCGCGAGCAGTACTTC	CATRITRDSEREQYF
few	TRBV4-2	TRBD1	TRBJ1-1	TGTGCCAGCAGCCAATCTATCCCGGACAGGGCAGACACTGAAGCTTTCTTT	CASSQSIPDRADTEAFF
many	TRBV12-3/TRBV12-4	TRBD2	TRBJ2-3	TGTGCCAGCACCCTCAGCGGGGGGCGCACAGATACGCAGTATTTT	CASTLSGGRTDTQYF
-	TRBV7-8	-	TRBJ1-1	TGTGCCAGCAGCTCGGACGGTATCTGGGGCACTGAAGCTTTCTTT	CASSSDGIWGTEAFF
few	TRBV12-3/TRBV12-4	TRBD2	TRBJ2-1	TGTGCCAGCAGATCCGGACTAGCGGGGTATAATGAGCAGTTCTTC	CASRSGLAGYNEQFF
-	TRBV10-2	TRBD2	TRBJ2-1	TGCGCCAGCAGGGGACTAGCGGGTGAGCAGTTCTTC	CASRGLAGEQFF
-	TRBV7-9	-	TRBJ1-3	TGTGCCAGCAGCTTAGAGGGATACTCTGGAAACACCATATATTTT	CASSLEGYSGNTIYF
-	TRBV14	-	TRBJ2-1	TGTGCCAGCAGCCCCCGGACTCAGCGGGATGAGCAGTTCTTC	CASSPRTQRDEQFF
-	TRBV27	TRBD2	TRBJ2-7	TGTGCCTCCTGGGGGGGGGGATACGAGCAGTACTTC	CASWGGGYEQYF